These T cell receptor beta chains were read from a single sample in a study of T cell responses to AZD1222 COVID-19 vaccine. Generated by immunoSEQ multiplex PCR, the TCRdb table keeps only in-frame clones and is missing some. This sample has under 120,000 clones, with around 94% found just once. The source was peripheral blood, collected on day 0 of AZD1222 vaccination. These TCRs come from an adult in good health. Both conserved end residues are part of each CDR3. D genes are given only for firm matches. Only part of the rows carry a size: once, few, many, or a class if the clone is expanded.

v_call: TRBV4-3; d_call: TRBD1; j_call: TRBJ2-3; clone_size: NA; cdr3_nt: TGCGCCAGCAGCACACGGACAGGGGACCCTACGCAGTATTTT; cdr3_aa: CASSTRTGDPTQYF
v_call: TRBV19; d_call: TRBD1; j_call: TRBJ1-1; clone_size: NA; cdr3_nt: TGTGCCAGTAGCCCCGGGGACAGGGCCACTGAAGCTTTCTTT; cdr3_aa: CASSPGDRATEAFF
v_call: TRBV29-1; d_call: NA; j_call: TRBJ1-3; clone_size: NA; cdr3_nt: TGCAGCGCTATGACAGTTTCTGGAAACACCATATATTTT; cdr3_aa: CSAMTVSGNTIYF
v_call: TRBV7-3; d_call: NA; j_call: TRBJ1-6; clone_size: NA; cdr3_nt: TGTGCCAGCAGCTTAGGAACTAATTCACCCCTCCACTTT; cdr3_aa: CASSLGTNSPLHF
v_call: TRBV15; d_call: NA; j_call: TRBJ1-1; clone_size: NA; cdr3_nt: TGTGCCACCAGCTCAGGACGGAACACTGAAGCTTTCTTT; cdr3_aa: CATSSGRNTEAFF
v_call: TRBV18; d_call: NA; j_call: TRBJ1-1; clone_size: NA; cdr3_nt: TGTGCCAGCTCACCAACGGCAGGGAACACTGAAGCTTTCTTT; cdr3_aa: CASSPTAGNTEAFF
v_call: TRBV18; d_call: NA; j_call: TRBJ2-5; clone_size: NA; cdr3_nt: TGTGCCAGCTCAGGCCGGGAGGAGACCCAGTACTTC; cdr3_aa: CASSGREETQYF
v_call: TRBV4-1; d_call: NA; j_call: TRBJ1-1; clone_size: NA; cdr3_nt: TGCGCCAGCAGCCAAGGGGACCGGACTGAAGCTTTCTTT; cdr3_aa: CASSQGDRTEAFF
v_call: TRBV19; d_call: NA; j_call: TRBJ1-5; clone_size: NA; cdr3_nt: TGTGCCAGTAGTATGGGGAATCAGCCCCAGCATTTT; cdr3_aa: CASSMGNQPQHF
v_call: TRBV12-3/TRBV12-4; d_call: NA; j_call: TRBJ1-2; clone_size: NA; cdr3_nt: TGTGCCAGCAGTTTAGCGCGGCAGATTGCCTACACCTTC; cdr3_aa: CASSLARQIAYTF
v_call: TRBV28; d_call: NA; j_call: TRBJ2-5; clone_size: NA; cdr3_nt: TGTGCCAGCGTCGGACAGTCTGGAGAGACCCAGTACTTC; cdr3_aa: CASVGQSGETQYF
v_call: TRBV28; d_call: TRBD2; j_call: TRBJ2-1; clone_size: once; cdr3_nt: TGTGCCAGCAGTATCACTAGCGGGGGGGCCTACAATGAGCAGTTCTTC; cdr3_aa: CASSITSGGAYNEQFF
v_call: TRBV18; d_call: TRBD2; j_call: TRBJ2-5; clone_size: NA; cdr3_nt: TGTGCCAGTGGTACTAGCGGGATCCAAGAGACCCAGTACTTC; cdr3_aa: CASGTSGIQETQYF
v_call: TRBV25-1; d_call: TRBD2; j_call: TRBJ2-7; clone_size: NA; cdr3_nt: TGTGCCAGCGCCGGGGTTCAGGTCAGCGGGGCCTCCTACGAGCAGTACTTC; cdr3_aa: CASAGVQVSGASYEQYF
v_call: TRBV5-1; d_call: NA; j_call: TRBJ2-7; clone_size: NA; cdr3_nt: TGCGCCAGCAGCTGGGATGTCGTAGAGAACGAGCAGTACTTC; cdr3_aa: CASSWDVVENEQYF
v_call: TRBV4-1; d_call: NA; j_call: TRBJ1-4; clone_size: NA; cdr3_nt: TGCGCCAGCAGCCAAGGCCCAGGAGAGGAAAAACTGTTTTTT; cdr3_aa: CASSQGPGEEKLFF
v_call: TRBV5-5; d_call: NA; j_call: TRBJ2-3; clone_size: NA; cdr3_nt: TGTGCCAGCAGCCCGTACGTAGCTAGCACAGATACGCAGTATTTT; cdr3_aa: CASSPYVASTDTQYF
v_call: TRBV27; d_call: NA; j_call: TRBJ2-6; clone_size: NA; cdr3_nt: TGTGCCAGCAGTCCACCCCGGGGCAGGGACCCTGGGGCCAACGTCCTGACTTTC; cdr3_aa: CASSPPRGRDPGANVLTF
v_call: TRBV11-3; d_call: NA; j_call: TRBJ1-1; clone_size: NA; cdr3_nt: TGTGCCAGCAGCCCGCGGGACGGGAACACTGAAGCTTTCTTT; cdr3_aa: CASSPRDGNTEAFF
v_call: TRBV27; d_call: NA; j_call: TRBJ2-7; clone_size: NA; cdr3_nt: TGTGCCAGCAGAGCACAGGGAGGATTCTACGAGCAGTACTTC; cdr3_aa: CASRAQGGFYEQYF
v_call: TRBV7-9; d_call: TRBD2; j_call: TRBJ2-1; clone_size: once; cdr3_nt: TGTGCCACTCTGGGGGGGGACTCCTACAATGAGCAGTTCTTC; cdr3_aa: CATLGGDSYNEQFF
v_call: TRBV29-1; d_call: NA; j_call: TRBJ1-1; clone_size: NA; cdr3_nt: TGCAGCGGACGACCTACGAACACTGAAGCTTTCTTT; cdr3_aa: CSGRPTNTEAFF
v_call: TRBV12-2; d_call: NA; j_call: TRBJ2-7; clone_size: NA; cdr3_nt: TGTGCAAGTCGCTTTAAGGGGGCAGGCGAATCCTACGAGCAGTACTTC; cdr3_aa: CASRFKGAGESYEQYF
v_call: TRBV7-9; d_call: NA; j_call: TRBJ1-5; clone_size: NA; cdr3_nt: TGTGCCAGCAGCTCCGGGGAGACTAGCAATCAGCCCCAGCATTTT; cdr3_aa: CASSSGETSNQPQHF
v_call: TRBV11-1; d_call: TRBD1; j_call: TRBJ1-1; clone_size: NA; cdr3_nt: TGTGCCAGCAGCCTACGAAGCGACAGGGACGCTTTCTTT; cdr3_aa: CASSLRSDRDAFF
v_call: TRBV7-6; d_call: NA; j_call: TRBJ1-4; clone_size: NA; cdr3_nt: TGTGCCAGCAGCTCCCGGGCCGAAGAAAAACTGTTTTTT; cdr3_aa: CASSSRAEEKLFF
v_call: TRBV27; d_call: NA; j_call: TRBJ2-3; clone_size: NA; cdr3_nt: TGTGCCAGCAGTTTTGGGCTAGCCACAGATACGCAGTATTTT; cdr3_aa: CASSFGLATDTQYF
v_call: TRBV6-5; d_call: NA; j_call: TRBJ2-1; clone_size: NA; cdr3_nt: TGTGCCGCTGGAAGATGGAATGAGCAGTTCTTC; cdr3_aa: CAAGRWNEQFF
v_call: TRBV7-9; d_call: NA; j_call: TRBJ2-7; clone_size: NA; cdr3_nt: TGTGCCAGCAGCCCCTTAGGGGCAGTCTACGAGCAGTACTTC; cdr3_aa: CASSPLGAVYEQYF
v_call: TRBV6-5; d_call: TRBD1; j_call: TRBJ2-1; clone_size: NA; cdr3_nt: TGTGCCAGCCTTGACAGGGGGGCCTACAATGAGCAGTTCTTC; cdr3_aa: CASLDRGAYNEQFF
v_call: TRBV2; d_call: TRBD2; j_call: TRBJ2-1; clone_size: NA; cdr3_nt: TGTGCCAGCCGGGGACTAGCGGAATCAAGCTCCTACAATGAGCAGTTCTTC; cdr3_aa: CASRGLAESSSYNEQFF
v_call: TRBV19; d_call: NA; j_call: TRBJ2-2; clone_size: NA; cdr3_nt: TGTGCCAGTAGTCTCCCGAATGTCGGGGAGCTGTTTTTT; cdr3_aa: CASSLPNVGELFF
v_call: TRBV6-5; d_call: NA; j_call: TRBJ1-1; clone_size: once; cdr3_nt: TGTGCCAGCAGTTACACGAAGGACACTGAAGCTTTCTTT; cdr3_aa: CASSYTKDTEAFF
v_call: TRBV12-3/TRBV12-4; d_call: NA; j_call: TRBJ2-1; clone_size: NA; cdr3_nt: TGTGCCAGCAGTATAGCGGACAATGAGCAGTTCTTC; cdr3_aa: CASSIADNEQFF
v_call: TRBV6-5; d_call: NA; j_call: TRBJ1-4; clone_size: NA; cdr3_nt: TGTGCCAGCAGTTACGACGGGACTGAAAAACTGTTTTTT; cdr3_aa: CASSYDGTEKLFF
v_call: TRBV25-1; d_call: NA; j_call: TRBJ2-3; clone_size: NA; cdr3_nt: TGTGCCAGCAGGGCACACCAAGCGGCAGATACGCAGTATTTT; cdr3_aa: CASRAHQAADTQYF
v_call: TRBV21-1; d_call: NA; j_call: TRBJ2-3; clone_size: once; cdr3_nt: TGTGCCAGTTGGAGCGGGAAGTTGGGGGGGTATAGCACAGATACGCAGTATTTT; cdr3_aa: CASWSGKLGGYSTDTQYF
v_call: TRBV21-1; d_call: NA; j_call: TRBJ2-5; clone_size: once; cdr3_nt: TGTGCCAGCAGCTGCCTCCGGGACAGGAGAGAGGAGACCCAGTACTTC; cdr3_aa: CASSCLRDRREETQYF
v_call: TRBV28; d_call: TRBD1; j_call: TRBJ1-2; clone_size: NA; cdr3_nt: TGTGCCAGCAGTTTATCACAGGGGGCAGGGGGCTACACCTTC; cdr3_aa: CASSLSQGAGGYTF
v_call: TRBV30; d_call: TRBD1; j_call: TRBJ1-2; clone_size: NA; cdr3_nt: TGTGCCTGGACGAGGGGGACAGCCTATGGCTACACCTTC; cdr3_aa: CAWTRGTAYGYTF